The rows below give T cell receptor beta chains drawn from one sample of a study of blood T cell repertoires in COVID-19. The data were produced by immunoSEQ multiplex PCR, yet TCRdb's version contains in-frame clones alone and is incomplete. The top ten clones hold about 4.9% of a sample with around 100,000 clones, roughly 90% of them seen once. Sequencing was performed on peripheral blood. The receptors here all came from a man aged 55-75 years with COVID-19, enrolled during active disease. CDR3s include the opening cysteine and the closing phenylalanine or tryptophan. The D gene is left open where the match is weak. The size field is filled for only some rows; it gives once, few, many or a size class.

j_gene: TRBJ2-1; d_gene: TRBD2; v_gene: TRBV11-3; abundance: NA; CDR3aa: CASSLVLAENEQFF; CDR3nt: TGTGCCAGCAGCTTAGTACTAGCGGAGAATGAGCAGTTCTTC
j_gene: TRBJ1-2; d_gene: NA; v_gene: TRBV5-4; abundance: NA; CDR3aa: CASSLVGQEGPGGGYTF; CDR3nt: TGTGCCAGCAGCTTGGTTGGCCAGGAAGGCCCGGGGGGGGGCTACACCTTC
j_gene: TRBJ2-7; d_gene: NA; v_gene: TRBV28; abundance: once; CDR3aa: CASSPATRGTPYKQYF; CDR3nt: TGTGCCAGCAGTCCCGCAACCCGCGGGACCCCCTACAAGCAGTACTTC
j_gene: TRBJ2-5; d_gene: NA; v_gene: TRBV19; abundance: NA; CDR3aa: CASSIEGRYLETQYF; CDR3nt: TGTGCCAGTAGTATTGAGGGCAGGTACCTGGAGACCCAGTACTTC
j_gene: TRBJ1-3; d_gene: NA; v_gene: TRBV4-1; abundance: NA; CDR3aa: CASSQLTSRESSGNTIYF; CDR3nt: TGCGCCAGCAGCCAACTAACCTCCCGGGAGAGCTCTGGAAACACCATATATTTT
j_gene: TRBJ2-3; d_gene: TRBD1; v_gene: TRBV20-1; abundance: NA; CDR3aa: CSASAGTGGTDTQYF; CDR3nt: TGCAGTGCTAGTGCCGGGACAGGGGGCACAGATACGCAGTATTTT
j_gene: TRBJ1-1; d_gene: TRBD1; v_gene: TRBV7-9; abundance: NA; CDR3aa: CASSLDRGYLNTEAFF; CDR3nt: TGTGCCAGCAGCCTTGACAGGGGCTATTTGAACACTGAAGCTTTCTTT
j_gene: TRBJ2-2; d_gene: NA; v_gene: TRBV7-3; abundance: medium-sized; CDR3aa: CASSLVLNTGELFF; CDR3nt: TGTGCCAGCAGCTTAGTACTCAACACCGGGGAGCTGTTTTTT
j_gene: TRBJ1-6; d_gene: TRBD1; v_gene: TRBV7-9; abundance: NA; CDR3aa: CASINFGQGGPNSPLHF; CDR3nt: TGTGCCAGCATTAATTTCGGACAGGGGGGCCCTAATTCACCCCTCCACTTT
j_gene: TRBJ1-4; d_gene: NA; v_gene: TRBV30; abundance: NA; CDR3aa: CAWSVPGSDEKLFF; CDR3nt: TGTGCCTGGAGTGTACCAGGGTCTGATGAAAAACTGTTTTTT
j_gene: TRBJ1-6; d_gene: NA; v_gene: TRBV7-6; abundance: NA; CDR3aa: CASSLVAGPSNSPLHF; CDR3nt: TGTGCCAGCAGCTTAGTTGCAGGGCCGTCAAATTCACCCCTCCACTTT
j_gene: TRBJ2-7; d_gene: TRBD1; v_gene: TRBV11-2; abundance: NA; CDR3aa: CASSLDRQGDEQYF; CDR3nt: TGTGCCAGCAGCTTAGATCGTCAGGGGGACGAGCAGTACTTC
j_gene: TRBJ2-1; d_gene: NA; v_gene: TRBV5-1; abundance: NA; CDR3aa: CASSLAFTVNEQFF; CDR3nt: TGCGCCAGCAGCTTGGCCTTTACAGTCAATGAGCAGTTCTTC
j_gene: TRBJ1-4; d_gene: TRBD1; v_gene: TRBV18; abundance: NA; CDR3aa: CASSLDRGVNEKLFF; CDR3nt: TGTGCCAGCTCGTTAGACAGGGGAGTTAATGAAAAACTGTTTTTT
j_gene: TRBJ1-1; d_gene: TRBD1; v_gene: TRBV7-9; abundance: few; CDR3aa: CASSFGTGRFTEAFF; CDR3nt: TGTGCCAGCAGCTTCGGGACAGGCAGGTTCACTGAAGCTTTCTTT
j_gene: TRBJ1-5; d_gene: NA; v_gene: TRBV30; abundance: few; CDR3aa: CAWSSKGRRNQPQHF; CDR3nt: TGTGCCTGGAGTAGTAAAGGGAGGCGCAATCAGCCCCAGCATTTT
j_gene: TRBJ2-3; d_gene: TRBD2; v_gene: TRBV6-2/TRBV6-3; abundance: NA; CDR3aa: CASSYPRLAGGLPSDTQYF; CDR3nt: TGTGCCAGCAGTTACCCCCGACTAGCGGGAGGTTTACCGTCAGATACGCAGTATTTT
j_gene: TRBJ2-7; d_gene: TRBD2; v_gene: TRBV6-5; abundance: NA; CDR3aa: CASSYSGELDYNEQYF; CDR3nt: TGTGCCAGCAGTTACAGCGGGGAACTCGATTATAACGAGCAGTACTTC
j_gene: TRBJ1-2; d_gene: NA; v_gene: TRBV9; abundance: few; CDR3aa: CASSNPTGFGYTF; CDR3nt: TGTGCCAGCAGTAACCCTACAGGGTTTGGCTACACCTTC
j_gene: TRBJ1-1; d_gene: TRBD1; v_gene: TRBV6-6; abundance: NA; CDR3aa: CASSFRTGENTEAFF; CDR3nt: TGTGCCAGCAGTTTCAGAACAGGGGAGAACACTGAAGCTTTCTTT
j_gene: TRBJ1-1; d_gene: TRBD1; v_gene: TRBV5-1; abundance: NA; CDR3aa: CASSPGTGRGNTEAFF; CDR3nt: TGCGCCAGCAGCCCGGGGACAGGGAGAGGAAACACTGAAGCTTTCTTT
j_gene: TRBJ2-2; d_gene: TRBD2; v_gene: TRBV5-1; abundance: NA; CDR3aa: CASGLAGNTGELFF; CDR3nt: TGCGCCAGCGGACTAGCAGGGAACACCGGGGAGCTGTTTTTT
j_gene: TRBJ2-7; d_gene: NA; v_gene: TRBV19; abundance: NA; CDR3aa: CASSIGSRQVGYEQYF; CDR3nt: TGTGCCAGTAGTATCGGCTCCCGACAGGTTGGCTACGAGCAGTACTTC
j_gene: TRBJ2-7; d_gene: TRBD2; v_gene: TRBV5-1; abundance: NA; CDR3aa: CASSWGLAGPYEQYF; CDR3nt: TGCGCCAGCAGCTGGGGACTAGCGGGGCCCTACGAGCAGTACTTC
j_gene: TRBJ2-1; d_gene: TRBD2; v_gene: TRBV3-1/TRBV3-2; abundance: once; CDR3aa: CASSQSGSEQFF; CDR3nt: TGTGCCAGCAGCCAAAGCGGGAGTGAGCAGTTCTTC
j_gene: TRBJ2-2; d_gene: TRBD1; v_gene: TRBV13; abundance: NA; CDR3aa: CASSLGNRGHGGELFF; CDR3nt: TGTGCCAGCAGCTTGGGCAACAGGGGTCATGGCGGGGAGCTGTTTTTT
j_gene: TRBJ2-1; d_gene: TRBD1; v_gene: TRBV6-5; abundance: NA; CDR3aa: CASIRDRGSYNEQFF; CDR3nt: TGTGCCAGCATTCGGGACAGGGGGTCCTACAATGAGCAGTTCTTC
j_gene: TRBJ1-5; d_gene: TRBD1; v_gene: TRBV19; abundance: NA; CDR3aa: CASSTTGVDQPQHF; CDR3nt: TGTGCCAGTAGTACTACAGGGGTGGATCAGCCCCAGCATTTT
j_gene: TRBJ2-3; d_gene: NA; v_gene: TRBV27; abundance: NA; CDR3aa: CASSLQGPDTQYF; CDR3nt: TGTGCCAGCAGTCTACAGGGTCCGGATACGCAGTATTTT
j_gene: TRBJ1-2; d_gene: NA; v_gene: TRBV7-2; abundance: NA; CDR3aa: CASSLRGVNYGYTF; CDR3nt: TGTGCCAGCAGCTTAAGGGGCGTAAACTATGGCTACACCTTC
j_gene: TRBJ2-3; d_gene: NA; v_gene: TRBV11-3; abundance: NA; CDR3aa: CASSRQSDTQYF; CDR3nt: TGTGCCAGCAGCCGACAGTCAGATACGCAGTATTTT
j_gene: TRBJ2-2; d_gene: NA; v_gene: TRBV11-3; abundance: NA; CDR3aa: CASSLARDTGELFF; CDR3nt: TGTGCCAGCAGCTTAGCGAGGGATACCGGGGAGCTGTTTTTT
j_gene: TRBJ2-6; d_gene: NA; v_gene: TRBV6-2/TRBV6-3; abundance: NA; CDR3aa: CASSYNRVSSGANVLTF; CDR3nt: TGTGCCAGCAGTTACAATCGGGTGAGCTCTGGGGCCAACGTCCTGACTTTC
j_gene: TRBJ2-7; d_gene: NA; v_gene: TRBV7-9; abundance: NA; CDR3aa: CASSHPVTYEQYF; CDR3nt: TGTGCCAGCAGCCATCCAGTTACCTACGAGCAGTACTTC
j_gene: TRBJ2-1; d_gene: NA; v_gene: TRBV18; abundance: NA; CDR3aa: CASSPQTGSYNEQFF; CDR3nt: TGTGCCAGCTCACCACAAACAGGTTCCTACAATGAGCAGTTCTTC
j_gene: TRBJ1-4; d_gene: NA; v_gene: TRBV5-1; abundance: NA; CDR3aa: CASSLAGDEKLFF; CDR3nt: TGCGCCAGCAGCTTGGCAGGGGATGAAAAACTGTTTTTT
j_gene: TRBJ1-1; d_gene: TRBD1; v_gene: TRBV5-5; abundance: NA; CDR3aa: CASSLEGQGYTEAFF; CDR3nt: TGTGCCAGCAGCTTGGAGGGACAGGGTTACACTGAAGCTTTCTTT
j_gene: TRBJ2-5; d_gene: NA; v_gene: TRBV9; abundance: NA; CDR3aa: CASSGMGGKETQYF; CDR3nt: TGTGCCAGCAGCGGAATGGGGGGTAAGGAGACCCAGTACTTC
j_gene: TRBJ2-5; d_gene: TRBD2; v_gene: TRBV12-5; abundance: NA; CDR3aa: CASAISGRETQYF; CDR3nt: TGTGCTAGTGCTATTAGCGGGCGAGAGACCCAGTACTTC
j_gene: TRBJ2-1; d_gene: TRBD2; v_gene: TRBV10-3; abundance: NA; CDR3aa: CAIADGKTSGLSSYNEQFF; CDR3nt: TGTGCCATCGCGGACGGTAAGACTAGCGGCCTTAGCTCCTACAATGAGCAGTTCTTC
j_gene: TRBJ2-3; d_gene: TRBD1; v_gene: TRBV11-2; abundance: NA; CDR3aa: CASSLAPSGGGTDTQYF; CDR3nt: TGTGCCAGCAGCTTAGCCCCCTCAGGGGGTGGGACAGATACGCAGTATTTT
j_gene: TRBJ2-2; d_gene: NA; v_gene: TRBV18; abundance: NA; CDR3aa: CASSPNAGELFF; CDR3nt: TGTGCCAGCTCACCCAATGCCGGGGAGCTGTTTTTT